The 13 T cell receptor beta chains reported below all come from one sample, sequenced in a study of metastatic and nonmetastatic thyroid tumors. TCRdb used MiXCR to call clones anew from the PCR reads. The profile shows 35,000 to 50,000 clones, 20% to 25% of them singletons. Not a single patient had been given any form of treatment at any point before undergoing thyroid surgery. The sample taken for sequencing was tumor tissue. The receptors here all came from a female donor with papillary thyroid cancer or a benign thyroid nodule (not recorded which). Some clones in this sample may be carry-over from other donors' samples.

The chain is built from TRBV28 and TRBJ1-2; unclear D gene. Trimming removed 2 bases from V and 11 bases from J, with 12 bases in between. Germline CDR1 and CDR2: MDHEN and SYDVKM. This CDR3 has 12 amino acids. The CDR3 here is CASSLSSREYTF. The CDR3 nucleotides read TGTGCCAGCAGTTTAAGTTCCCGGGAGTACACCTTC.

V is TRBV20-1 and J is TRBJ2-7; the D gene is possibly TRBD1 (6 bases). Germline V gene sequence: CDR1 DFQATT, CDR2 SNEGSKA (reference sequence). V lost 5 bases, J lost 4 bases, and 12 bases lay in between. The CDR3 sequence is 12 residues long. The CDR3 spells CSADGRGYEQYF. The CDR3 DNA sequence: TGCAGTGCTGATGGCAGGGGTTACGAGCAGTACTTC.

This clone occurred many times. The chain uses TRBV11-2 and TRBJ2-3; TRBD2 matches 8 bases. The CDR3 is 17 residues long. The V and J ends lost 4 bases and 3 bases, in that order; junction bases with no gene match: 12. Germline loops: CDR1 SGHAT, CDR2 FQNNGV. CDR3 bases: TGTGCCAGCAGCTCCTACCTCGGGGGACTAGGGACAGATACGCAGTATTTT. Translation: CASSSYLGGLGTDTQYF.

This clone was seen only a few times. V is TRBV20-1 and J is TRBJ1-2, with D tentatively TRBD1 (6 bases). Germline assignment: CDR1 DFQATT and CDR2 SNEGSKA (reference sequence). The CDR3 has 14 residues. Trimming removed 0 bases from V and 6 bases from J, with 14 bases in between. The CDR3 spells CSARDPRGWDGYTF. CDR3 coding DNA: TGCAGTGCTAGAGATCCCAGGGGCTGGGATGGCTACACCTTC.

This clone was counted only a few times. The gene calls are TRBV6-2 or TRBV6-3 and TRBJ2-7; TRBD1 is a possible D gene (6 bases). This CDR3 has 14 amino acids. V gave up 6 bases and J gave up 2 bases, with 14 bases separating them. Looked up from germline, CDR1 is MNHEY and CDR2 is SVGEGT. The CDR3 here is CASSLSTGPYEQYF. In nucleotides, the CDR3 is TGTGCCAGCAGCCTCTCGACAGGACCCTACGAGCAGTACTTC.

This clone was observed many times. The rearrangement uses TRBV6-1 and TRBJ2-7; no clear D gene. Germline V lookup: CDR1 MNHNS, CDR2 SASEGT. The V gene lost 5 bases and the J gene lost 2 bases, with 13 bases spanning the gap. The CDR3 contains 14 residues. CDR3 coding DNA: TGTGCCAGCAGTCCGGACCAATATACCTACGAGCAGTACTTC. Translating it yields CASSPDQYTYEQYF.

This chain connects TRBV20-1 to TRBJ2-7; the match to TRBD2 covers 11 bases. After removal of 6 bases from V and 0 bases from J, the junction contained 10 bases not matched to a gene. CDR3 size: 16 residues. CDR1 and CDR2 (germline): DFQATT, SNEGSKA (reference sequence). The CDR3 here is CSAPRGLADPSYEQYF. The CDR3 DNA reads TGCAGTGCCCCCAGGGGACTAGCGGATCCCTCCTACGAGCAGTACTTC.

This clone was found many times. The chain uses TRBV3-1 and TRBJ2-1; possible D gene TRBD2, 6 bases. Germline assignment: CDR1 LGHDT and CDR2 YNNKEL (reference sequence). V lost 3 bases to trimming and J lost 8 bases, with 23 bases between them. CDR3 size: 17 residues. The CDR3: CASSQNFPAGTPYEQFF. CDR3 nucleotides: TGTGCCAGCAGCCAGAACTTTCCGGCCGGGACTCCTTATGAGCAGTTCTTC.

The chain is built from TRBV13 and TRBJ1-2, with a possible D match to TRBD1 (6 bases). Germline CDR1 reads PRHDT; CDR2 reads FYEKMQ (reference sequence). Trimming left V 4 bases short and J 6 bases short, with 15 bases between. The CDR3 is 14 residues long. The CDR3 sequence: CASSYHRVWHGYTF. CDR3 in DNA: TGTGCCAGCAGCTATCACAGGGTATGGCATGGCTACACCTTC.

CDR3 bases: TGTGCCAGTAGTATTCGGGTATCGACTAATGAAAAACTGTTTTTT. This gives the protein CASSIRVSTNEKLFF. The chain has TRBV19 and TRBJ1-4; D gene uncertain. Looked up from germline, CDR1 is LNHDA and CDR2 is SQIVND (reference sequence). With 3 bases removed from V and 2 bases from J, the gap between germline ends came to 10 bases. The length of the CDR3 is 15 residues.

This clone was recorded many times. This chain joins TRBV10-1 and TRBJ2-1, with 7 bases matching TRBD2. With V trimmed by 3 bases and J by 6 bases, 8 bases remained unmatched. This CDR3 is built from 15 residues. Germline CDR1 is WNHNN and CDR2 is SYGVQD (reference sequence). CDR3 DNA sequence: TGCGCCAGCAGTGACCCCGGACTAGGGTCCAATGAGCAGTTCTTC. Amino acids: CASSDPGLGSNEQFF.

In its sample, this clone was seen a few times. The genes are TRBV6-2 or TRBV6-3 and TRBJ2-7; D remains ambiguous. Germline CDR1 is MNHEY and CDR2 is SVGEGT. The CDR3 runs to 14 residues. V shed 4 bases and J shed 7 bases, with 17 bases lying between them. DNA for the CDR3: TGTGCCAGCAGTTCCTTGGGATGGGCTGGGGAGCAGTACTTC. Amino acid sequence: CASSSLGWAGEQYF.

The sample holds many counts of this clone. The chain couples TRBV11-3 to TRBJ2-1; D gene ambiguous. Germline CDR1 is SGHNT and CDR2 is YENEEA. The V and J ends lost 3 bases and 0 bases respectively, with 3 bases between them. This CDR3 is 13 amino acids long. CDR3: CASSFNSYNEQFF. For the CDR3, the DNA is TGTGCCAGCAGCTTTAACTCCTACAATGAGCAGTTCTTC.